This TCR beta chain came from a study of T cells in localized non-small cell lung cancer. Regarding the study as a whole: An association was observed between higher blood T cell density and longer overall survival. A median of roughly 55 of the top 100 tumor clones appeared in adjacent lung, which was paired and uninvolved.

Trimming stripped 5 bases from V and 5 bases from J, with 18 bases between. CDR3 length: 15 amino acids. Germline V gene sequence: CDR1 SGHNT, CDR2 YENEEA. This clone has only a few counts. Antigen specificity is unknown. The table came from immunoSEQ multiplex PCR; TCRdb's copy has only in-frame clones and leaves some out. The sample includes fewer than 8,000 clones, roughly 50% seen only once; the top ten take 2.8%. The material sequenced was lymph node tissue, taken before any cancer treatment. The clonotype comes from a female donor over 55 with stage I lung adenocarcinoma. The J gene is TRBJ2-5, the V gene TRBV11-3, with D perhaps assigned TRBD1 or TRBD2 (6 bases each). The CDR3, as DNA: TGTGCCAGCAGCCCCCCCCTCAGGGGAGGCGAGACCCAGTACTTC. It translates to CASSPPLRGGETQYF.